Sequencing of this T cell receptor beta chain was carried out in a study of shared clonotypes between healthy human individuals (dated by TCRdb to the early 2020s). About the investigation overall: A couple of women and a few men aged 18 to 49 years were included in the cohort. For each donor, three plates each were used for CD4 naive and CD4 memory, two plates were used for CD8 naive, and one plate was used for CD8 memory. To estimate repertoire size and how much clonotypes are shared between individuals, the study performed deep sequencing of blood TCR repertoires from five healthy adults. To increase sequencing depth and limit assay-specific biases, different laboratories used diverse techniques to prepare libraries and sequence TCR repertoires. Between about 0.8 and 9 billion PBMCs per donor were obtained by leukapheresis.

Healthy HIV-negative adults with no recently reported acute infections or vaccinations were included as donors. Only Caucasian adults living in Nashville, Tennessee, USA were represented among the donors. CD4+ T cells were enriched by magnetic negative selection, after which naive cells were positively selected on CD45RA and the negative fraction was taken as the memory subset. Blood was obtained by leukapheresis, after which PBMCs were separated by Ficoll-Histopaque density gradient centrifugation and cryopreserved in liquid nitrogen vapor phase. Analytical flow cytometry was used to check the purity and quantity of each magnetically sorted T cell population. Genomic DNA was isolated from each sorted fraction and quantified by UV absorbance on a Nanodrop 2000c. Broad study findings and their caveats: Across several donors, approximately 5% of naive CD4, approximately 3.6% of naive CD8, 2% to 2.5% of memory CD4, and 0.4% of memory CD8 clonotypes were shared. Because the study included only a small number of donors, the genetic and exposure-history diversity represented was limited. Naive subsets generally had larger estimated clonotype richness than memory subsets. Sampling was restricted to blood, and TCR repertoires in tissues likely differ from the TCR repertoires found in blood. Based on pairwise subsampling, the degree of clonotype sharing among donors was expected to be affected by sequencing depth. Compared with non-shared clonotypes, the clonotypes found in all four sorted-subset donors had higher generation probabilities. Even with the large sequencing depth, rarefaction of the sorted-subset datasets indicated that sequencing was incomplete.

About this clone itself: Its cognate antigen has yet to be identified. The input lacks base qualities; no much larger clone sits a single base away.

TCR CDR3 regions were amplified from genomic DNA by multiplex PCR using the deep immunoSEQ assay. Extracted genomic DNA from each cell subset was distributed evenly across all wells of several immunoSEQ 96-well plates, and each plate was treated as a replicate. For sorted subsets, each replicate PCR was loaded with about 200 ng genomic DNA, equivalent to 30,000 or so T cell genomes. Purified libraries were measured with a Qubit 3.0 fluorometer, size-checked on a Bioanalyzer 2100, and measured again with the KAPA Library Quantification kit. Every immunoSEQ 96-well plate was sequenced on a separate single-read 150-cycle Illumina NextSeq 550 flow cell. Turning to the authors' computational methods: Because the immunoSEQ output held only junctional sequences and lacked quality scores, the filtering could not match the filtering applied to full-length reads. Sequences were annotated with PyIR, a Python wrapper for IgBLAST v1.9, using IMGT germline references to assign V/J genes and CDR3. Reads with weak V/J assignments (E-value above 1e-6), missing CDR3, stop codons, out-of-frame junctions, or ambiguous translated residues were removed. V3J clonotypes were defined as sequences sharing an identical inferred V gene, J gene, and CDR3 amino acid sequence. Percentage overlap between repertoires was computed as shared unique clonotypes divided by the size of the smaller repertoire. Three approaches were used to assess repertoire richness: RTK rarefaction, the Chao1 estimator, and Recon v2.1 estimates of unobserved clonotypes. For all TCRbeta clonotypes obtained by the gDNA method from a few donors, generation probabilities were computed with OLGA. In TCRdb, the immuneACCESS table is reduced to in-frame sequences with V and J assigned. These tables do not hold every clone; where another copy was compared, an unresolved V gene accounts for under half, and the others remain unexplained. V and J calls and clone size are those listed in that table; D and trimming were worked out from the DNA. A total of under 2.5 million clones appear in this sample, just under 95% of them only once. The top ten constitute approximately 0.4% of the sample.

This receptor was identified in a man between 18 and 29 years old in good health. Some clones in this sample may be carry-over from other donors' samples. Specimen: naive CD4+ T cells from PBMCs. This sample's cell subset or site label indicates: CD45RA+ positively selected.

The CDR3 is CASSQYRPGQGNYEQYF. Read as DNA, the sequence is TGTGCCAGCTCCCAATACAGACCGGGACAGGGTAACTACGAGCAGTACTTC. The chain links TRBV11-2 with TRBJ2-7, with 9 middle bases fitting TRBD1. There are 17 amino acids in the CDR3, from cysteine to phenylalanine inclusive. This entry keeps only the CDR3 DNA: 51 bases, framed from base 1. V trim: 8 bases; J trim: 3 bases; unmatched bases: 17. Based on the germline V gene, the CDR1 and CDR2 sequences are SGHAT and FQNNGV.